There are a few counts of the clone carrying this TCR beta chain. Its antigen is currently unknown. TCRdb reprocessed the 5' RACE reads with MiXCR, giving one entry per CDR3 protein. The sample gives hundreds of thousands of distinct CDR3 sequences, over 25% of which show up once; approximately 13% is in the top ten. The data are from a study of T-cell memory formation after mild COVID-19. Study conclusions and caveats: Later expanders leaned toward CD4+, whereas clones contracting from day 15 to 85 were balanced CD4/CD8.

The V gene's germline CDR1 is MGHRA and CDR2 YSYEKL. Trimming stripped 0 bases from V and 2 bases from J, with 15 bases between. This CDR3 contains 17 residues. This chain links TRBV4-1 with TRBJ2-3; D might be TRBD1 (6 bases). The clonotype originates from an adult woman who had mild COVID-19 (a few samples of this study predate the infection). Cell type and time point are not known. What was sequenced was PBMCs or a T cell subset sorted from them (not recorded which). The CDR3 DNA follows: TGCGCCAGCAGCCAAGATCGCCAGGGGCTAGACACAGATACGCAGTATTTT. Protein sequence: CASSQDRQGLDTDTQYF.